Following are 28 T cell receptor beta chains from one sample sequenced in a study of blood T cell repertoires in COVID-19. TCRdb's table, derived via immunoSEQ multiplex PCR, lists solely in-frame clones and lacks some. Counted here are about 350,000 clones, more than 75% occurring once; the ten biggest clones make up 0.9% to 1.2%. Source material: PBMCs or T cells enriched from blood (not recorded which). These receptors were obtained from a woman aged 25 to 39 who had recovered from COVID-19.

V is TRBV24-1 and J is TRBJ2-1; 7 positions match TRBD1. Trimming took 3 bases from V and 12 from J; bases not matched to a gene: 1. CDR3 length: 11 amino acids. The germline gives CDR1 KGHDR, CDR2 SFDVKD. CDR3 sequence: CATSDRTGQFF. The CDR3, as DNA: TGTGCCACCAGTGATCGGACAGGGCAGTTCTTC.

This chain connects TRBV15 to TRBJ1-2; D gene ambiguous. Trimming removed 1 base at V and 0 bases at J, with 6 bases between. CDR3 length equals 14 residues. Germline V CDR1 and CDR2: LNHNV, YYDKDF (reference sequence). DNA of the CDR3: TGTGCCACCAGCAGAGTTGCAGCTAACTATGGCTACACCTTC. It is translated as CATSRVAANYGYTF. Variable domain in full (rest from reference TRBV15 and TRBJ1-2): DAMVIQNPRYQVTQFGKPVTLSCSQTLNHNVMYWYQQKSSQAPKLLFHYYDKDFNNEADTPDNFQSRRPNTSFCFLDIRSPGLGDTAMYLCATSRVAANYGYTFGSGTRLTVV.

V and J are TRBV6-5 and TRBJ2-1; D possibly corresponds to TRBD2 (5 bases). The CDR3 has 13 amino acids. Germline loops: CDR1 MNHEY, CDR2 SVGAGI. V was cut by 8 bases and J by 1 base, with 9 bases left in between. The CDR3 nucleotides read TGTGCCAGCGGCGGAGGTTCCTACAATGAGCAGTTCTTC. This gives the protein CASGGGSYNEQFF.

The chain is built from TRBV5-1 and TRBJ2-7; D is unclear. Deletions cut 5 bases from V and 3 bases from J, with 15 bases between. Germline V gives CDR1 SGHRS, CDR2 YFSETQ. This CDR3 spans 14 amino acids. This chain's CDR3 is CASSFSGYLYEQYF. For the CDR3, the DNA is TGCGCCAGCAGTTTTTCAGGTTACCTCTACGAGCAGTACTTC.

This chain joins TRBV28 and TRBJ2-7; 12 bases map to TRBD1. Trimming took 8 bases from V and 5 from J; bases not matched to a gene: 10. This CDR3 region has 15 residues. The V gene's germline CDR1 is MDHEN and CDR2 SYDVKM. Here the CDR3 reads CASETSGTGGHEQYF. In DNA, the CDR3 is TGTGCCAGCGAAACATCCGGGACAGGGGGCCACGAGCAGTACTTC.

The V and J genes are TRBV12-3 or TRBV12-4 and TRBJ1-6, with D possibly matching TRBD1 (5 bases). CDR3 size: 13 residues. V gave up 6 bases and J gave up 4 bases, with 7 bases separating them. The CDR3 DNA reads TGTGCCAGCAGAAGGGGTTATAATTCACCCCTCCACTTT. Its translation is CASRRGYNSPLHF.

V and J are TRBV5-8 and TRBJ2-4, with D uncertain. This CDR3 region has 14 residues. V was trimmed by 4 bases and J by 2 bases, leaving 10 bases between them. CDR1 SGHTS and CDR2 YDEGEE come from the germline V gene. CDR3 residues: CASSPTESKNIQYF. CDR3 DNA: TGTGCCAGCAGCCCGACGGAGTCCAAAAACATTCAGTACTTC.

V and J are TRBV5-1 and TRBJ2-1; the match to TRBD1 covers 10 bases. From germline, CDR1 is SGHRS and CDR2 YFSETQ. The CDR3 length is 15 residues. V lost 0 bases to trimming and J lost 8 bases; unmatched junction nucleotides: 5. DNA of the CDR3: TGCGCCAGCAGCTTGGGGGGACAGGGGTTGTATGAGCAGTTCTTC. This sequence encodes CASSLGGQGLYEQFF.

The chain couples TRBV28 to TRBJ1-1; D gene ambiguous. V lost 4 bases and J lost 5, with 17 bases in between. There are 15 residues in the CDR3. Germline-derived CDR1 and CDR2 are MDHEN and SYDVKM. The CDR3 sequence is CASSSPSGEPTEAFF. The CDR3 nucleotides are TGTGCCAGCAGTTCCCCCTCCGGGGAGCCGACTGAAGCTTTCTTT.

The chain joins TRBV19 to TRBJ2-4; 7 nucleotides align to TRBD2. The CDR3 runs to 15 residues. V lost 0 bases and J lost 6; bases outside the gene matches: 5. CDR1 LNHDA and CDR2 SQIVND come from the germline V gene (reference sequence). This CDR3 is CASSIDGLVSNIQYF. In DNA, the CDR3 is TGTGCCAGTAGTATAGATGGACTAGTGTCAAACATTCAGTACTTC. The complete variable domain, with remaining parts taken from reference TRBV19 and TRBJ2-4, reads DGGITQSPKYLFRKEGQNVTLSCEQNLNHDAMYWYRQDPGQGLRLIYYSQIVNDFQKGDIAEGYSVSREKKESFPLTVTSAQKNPTAFYLCASSIDGLVSNIQYFGAGTRLSVL.

The chain has TRBV24-1 and TRBJ2-6; D gene uncertain. The V gene's germline CDR1 is KGHDR and CDR2 SFDVKD. Trimming took 5 bases from V and 2 from J, leaving 9 bases between them. The CDR3 sequence is 15 residues long. Here the CDR3 DNA reads TGTGCCACCAGTGCGTTCTCAGCTGGGGCCAACGTCCTGACTTTC. As protein: CATSAFSAGANVLTF.

This clone was seen more than once but under ten times. V and J are TRBV6-6 and TRBJ1-6; maybe TRBD1 (6 bases). CDR1 and CDR2 from the germline V gene are MNHNY and SVGAGI (reference sequence). CDR3 length equals 16 residues. V lost 0 bases and J 4 bases, leaving 10 bases between the germline ends. The chain's CDR3 is CASSYSPQGYNSPLHF. The CDR3 DNA follows: TGTGCCAGCAGTTACTCTCCACAGGGATATAATTCACCCCTCCACTTT.

J is TRBJ2-7 and V is TRBV10-1; D gene ambiguous. The germline gives CDR1 WNHNN, CDR2 SYGVQD (reference sequence). V lost 0 bases, J lost 6 bases, and 18 bases lay in between. CDR3 size: 16 residues. CDR3 nucleotides: TGCGCCAGCAGTGAGTCGCAGGCCACCGCTCCCCGCGAGCAGTACTTC. Encoded protein: CASSESQATAPREQYF.

The J gene is TRBJ1-2, the V gene TRBV7-6; weak D call: TRBD1 (6 bases). The length of the CDR3 is 16 residues. The germline CDR1 and CDR2 sequences are SGHVS and FNYEAQ. Trimming left V 2 bases short and J 4 bases short, with 17 bases between. The CDR3 DNA reads TGTGCCAGCAGCTTAACACCGGGACACCAACCCTATGGCTACACCTTC. Its translation is CASSLTPGHQPYGYTF.

The chain joins TRBV20-1 to TRBJ2-7; TRBD2 matches 9 bases. With V trimmed by 3 bases and J by 0 bases, 3 bases remained unmatched. The CDR3 runs 14 residues. CDR1 DFQATT and CDR2 SNEGSKA come from the germline V gene (reference sequence). For the CDR3, the DNA is TGCAGTGCTAGTCGCGGGGGGGGCTCCTACGAGCAGTACTTC. Encoded protein: CSASRGGGSYEQYF.

The rearrangement uses TRBV9 and TRBJ2-2; 7 bases agree with TRBD2. Germline-derived CDR1 and CDR2 are SGDLS and YYNGEE. V lost 0 bases and J lost 1; bases outside the gene matches: 3. CDR3 length equals 16 residues. The CDR3 DNA sequence: TGTGCCAGCAGCGTAGTAGCTAGCGGGAACACCGGGGAGCTGTTTTTT. Its translation is CASSVVASGNTGELFF.

The J gene is TRBJ2-1, the V gene TRBV14; TRBD1 might be the D (5 bases). Germline CDR1 SGHDN, CDR2 FVKESK. The germline V and J ends were trimmed by 0 bases and 12 bases, with 15 bases remaining between them. The CDR3 is 14 residues long. The chain's CDR3 is CASSQDFEGAGQFF. In DNA, the CDR3 is TGTGCCAGCAGCCAAGATTTTGAAGGGGCCGGGCAGTTCTTC.

The CDR3 protein is CASSRGGASGYTF. For the CDR3, the DNA is TGTGCCAGCAGCCGAGGGGGAGCGTCTGGCTACACCTTC. The rearrangement uses TRBV7-8 and TRBJ1-2; possibly TRBD1 for D (6 bases). The V end was cut by 5 bases, the J end by 7 bases, with 14 bases between. The germline V gene encodes CDR1 SGHVS and CDR2 FQNEAQ. CDR3 size: 13 residues.

The chain recombines TRBV21-1 with TRBJ2-7; the table's TRBD1 call for D was not verified on the DNA. TRBV21-1 is a recognized pseudogene. This CDR3 is 13 amino acids long. The CDR3 nucleotides are TGTGCCAGCAGCAAGGGCCTTATCTACGAGCAGTACTTC. Translated: CASSKGLIYEQYF.

The chain employs TRBV5-5 and TRBJ1-5; possibly TRBD1 for D (5 bases). CDR1 SGHKS and CDR2 YYEKEE come from the germline V gene (reference sequence). This CDR3 has 16 residues. Trimming shortened V by 4 bases and J by 1 base, and 15 bases separated the two germline ends. The CDR3 DNA sequence: TGTGCCAGCAGCCTGACGGGGGGTAGGAGCAATCAGCCCCAGCATTTT. It is translated as CASSLTGGRSNQPQHF.

The V and J genes are TRBV2 and TRBJ1-6; 7 bases align to TRBD1. CDR1 is SNHLY and CDR2 is FYNNEI in the germline V gene. V lost 8 bases to trimming and J lost 6 bases; unmatched junction nucleotides: 7. The CDR3 consists of 14 residues. As DNA, the CDR3 is TGTGCCAGCCTCGGGACAGTTACTAATTCACCCCTCCACTTT. Its protein is CASLGTVTNSPLHF.

This clone was seen just once. The rearrangement links TRBV7-8 to TRBJ2-1; D gene uncertain. Germline lookup yields CDR1 SGHVS and CDR2 FQNEAQ. This CDR3 has 16 amino acids. Trimming took off 4 bases at V and 4 bases at J, with 17 bases between the two ends. CDR3 sequence: CASSSYSLSLYNEQFF. CDR3 nucleotide sequence: TGTGCCAGCAGCTCCTACAGCCTAAGTTTATACAATGAGCAGTTCTTC.

The chain combines TRBV6-6 with TRBJ2-1; the D is unclear. V gave up 6 bases and J gave up 8 bases, with 14 bases separating them. Germline CDR1 is MNHNY and CDR2 is SVGAGI (reference sequence). This CDR3 has 13 residues. The CDR3 DNA reads as TGTGCCAGCAGCTTAACGACCCGGGATGAGCAGTTCTTC. As protein: CASSLTTRDEQFF.

This rearrangement joins TRBV6-2 or TRBV6-3 to TRBJ2-7; D is unresolved. The CDR3 is 17 residues long. Germline CDR1 MNHEY, CDR2 SVGEGT. Trimming left V 0 bases short and J 4 bases short, with 19 bases between. The CDR3 loop reads CASSYSPLDGDLYEQYF. The CDR3 DNA reads as TGTGCCAGCAGTTACTCCCCCTTAGACGGAGATTTATACGAGCAGTACTTC.

The chain recombines TRBV24-1 with TRBJ2-3; TRBD2 matches at 10 bases. Germline V CDR1 and CDR2: KGHDR, SFDVKD. J was trimmed by 5 bases and V by 4 bases; bases with no gene match: 8. This CDR3 contains 16 residues. In DNA, the CDR3 is TGTGCCACCAGTGACCCAACTAGCGGGGCAGAAGATACGCAGTATTTT. Protein product: CATSDPTSGAEDTQYF.

The chain employs TRBV11-2 and TRBJ2-1, with TRBD1 identical over 8 bases. Per the germline V gene, CDR1 is SGHAT and CDR2 is FQNNGV. The CDR3 runs 17 residues. The V segment lost 5 bases and the J segment 8 bases; nucleotides outside the gene matches: 17. The CDR3 DNA follows: TGTGCCAGCAGCCACCTCTGGCAGGGGGCCCCCGTGGATGAGCAGTTCTTC. It codes for CASSHLWQGAPVDEQFF.

This rearrangement joins TRBV5-1 to TRBJ1-2; D unclear. V was trimmed by 0 bases and J by 0 bases, leaving 9 bases between them. The CDR3 runs 15 residues. Germline V gene lookup returns CDR1 SGHRS and CDR2 YFSETQ. The CDR3 DNA follows: TGCGCCAGCAGCTTGGGGGCAGGCGCTAACTATGGCTACACCTTC. The encoded protein is CASSLGAGANYGYTF.

This clone came up once. The CDR3 loop reads CASSQGGQNTEAFF. The CDR3 DNA sequence: TGTGCCAGCAGCCAAGGAGGACAGAACACTGAAGCTTTCTTT. The chain joins TRBV3-1 (or the pseudogene TRBV3-2) to TRBJ1-1, with D maybe TRBD1 (5 bases). Germline CDR1 is LGHDT and CDR2 is YNNKEL (reference sequence). Trimming took 1 base from V and 1 from J, leaving 7 bases between them. This CDR3 region has 14 residues.